The 26 T cell receptor beta chains below all came from one sample that was sequenced in a study of blood T cell repertoires in COVID-19. Assay: immunoSEQ multiplex PCR; the TCRdb copy retains only in-frame clones and omits some. The sample holds roughly 180,000 clones, about 90% seen once. The specimen was PBMCs or T cells enriched from blood (not recorded which). All receptors derive from a young woman who had recovered from COVID-19.

The chain has TRBV7-6 and TRBJ1-3, with D tentatively TRBD1 (5 bases). The V and J ends lost 1 base and 0 bases respectively, with 10 bases between them. Per germline, CDR1 SGHVS and CDR2 FNYEAQ. The CDR3 has 16 residues. CDR3 DNA: TGTGCCAGCAGCTTAGGTGGGGGGAACTCTGGAAACACCATATATTTT. This gives the protein CASSLGGGNSGNTIYF.

This chain links TRBV11-3 with TRBJ2-5, with 7 bases identical to TRBD2. CDR1 is SGHNT, CDR2 YENEEA, per germline. V shed 4 bases and J 1 base; nucleotides not matched to a gene: 9. There are 16 residues in the CDR3. This chain's CDR3 is CASSSPDAGVQETQYF. The CDR3 region has the DNA TGTGCCAGCAGCTCTCCGGACGCGGGGGTCCAAGAGACCCAGTACTTC. Complete variable domain (other parts from reference TRBV11-3 and TRBJ2-5): EAGVVQSPRYKIIEKKQPVAFWCNPISGHNTLYWYLQNLGQGPELLIRYENEEAVDDSQLPKDRFSAERLKGVDSTLKIQPAELGDSAVYLCASSSPDAGVQETQYFGPGTRLLVL.

This clone was seen only once. The chain links TRBV4-2 to TRBJ2-1; 7 bases are a match to TRBD2. This CDR3 comprises 16 residues. Trimming removed 3 bases from V and 4 bases from J; junction bases left unmatched: 9. CDR1 is LGHNA, CDR2 YNFKEQ, per germline. CDR3 sequence (DNA): TGTGCCAGCAGCCAGGAAGTAAGGGACTATTACAATGAGCAGTTCTTC. This codes for CASSQEVRDYYNEQFF.

This clone was seen at least ten times. The rearrangement uses TRBV7-9 and TRBJ1-1, with 7 bases fitting TRBD1. Germline lookup yields CDR1 SEHNR and CDR2 FQNEAQ (reference sequence). The V gene end was trimmed by 5 bases and the J gene end by 1 base; junction bases not matched to a gene: 4. The length of the CDR3 is 14 residues. CDR3 coding DNA: TGTGCCAGCAGCCCAGGGGGGCAGAACACTGAAGCTTTCTTT. It encodes CASSPGGQNTEAFF.

The gene calls are TRBV9 and TRBJ2-3; the match to TRBD2 covers 7 bases. CDR1 and CDR2 from the germline V gene are SGDLS and YYNGEE. With 2 bases clipped from V and 0 bases from J, the junction kept 6 bases outside the gene matches. The CDR3 has 16 residues. The CDR3 protein is CASSVTSRISTDTQYF. CDR3 nucleotide sequence: TGTGCCAGCAGCGTGACTAGCCGAATTAGCACAGATACGCAGTATTTT. Full variable domain (remainder filled in from reference TRBV9 and TRBJ2-3): DSGVTQTPKHLITATGQRVTLRCSPRSGDLSVYWYQQSLDQGLQFLIQYYNGEERAKGNILERFSAQQFPDLHSELNLSSLELGDSALYFCASSVTSRISTDTQYFGPGTRLTVL.

This sequence joins TRBV28 and TRBJ1-6, with 9 bases fitting TRBD1. The CDR3 consists of 14 residues. The V gene end was trimmed by 5 bases and the J gene end by 14 bases; junction bases not matched to a gene: 10. CDR1 is MDHEN, CDR2 SYDVKM, per germline. For the CDR3, the DNA is TGTGCCAGCAGTCTCCGGGACAGGGACATCACCCTCCACTTT. Translated: CASSLRDRDITLHF. The whole variable domain, remainder taken from reference TRBV28 and TRBJ1-6, is DVKVTQSSRYLVKRTGEKVFLECVQDMDHENMFWYRQDPGLGLRLIYFSYDVKMKEKGDIPEGYSVSREKKERFSLILESASTNQTSMYLCASSLRDRDITLHFGNGTRLTVT.

The V and J genes are TRBV28 and TRBJ1-1; weak D call: TRBD1 (6 bases). Trimming cost V 8 bases and J 7 bases, with 23 bases left between them. Germline V CDR1 and CDR2: MDHEN, SYDVKM. This CDR3 is 15 amino acids long. The CDR3 loop reads CASVPLSGGAYEAFF. The CDR3 DNA is TGTGCCAGCGTCCCTCTATCGGGGGGCGCCTATGAAGCTTTCTTT.

The chain links TRBV14 to TRBJ1-1; 8 bases match TRBD1. V shed 4 bases and J 4 bases; nucleotides not matched to a gene: 2. This CDR3 has 13 residues. Germline CDR1 reads SGHDN; CDR2 reads FVKESK. This CDR3 is CASSRDRGTEAFF. The CDR3 DNA reads as TGTGCCAGCAGCCGAGACAGGGGCACTGAAGCTTTCTTT.

The V gene is TRBV5-1, the J gene TRBJ2-7; 9 positions match TRBD1. V trimming: 3 bases; J trimming: 3 bases; junction bases outside the gene matches: 13. The CDR3 is 17 amino acids. Germline values: CDR1 SGHRS, CDR2 YFSETQ. DNA for the CDR3: TGCGCCAGCAGCTCGGGACAGGGAAGTGTGGGGAACTACGAGCAGTACTTC. Its protein product is CASSSGQGSVGNYEQYF.

DNA of the CDR3: TGTGCCAGCAGCCCCAGTCGGGAGACTAATGAAAAACTGTTTTTT. It specifies CASSPSRETNEKLFF. This chain links TRBV7-2 with TRBJ1-4; D gene ambiguous. CDR1 is SGHTA and CDR2 is FQGNSA in the germline V gene. The CDR3 is 15 amino acids. With 5 bases removed from V and 2 bases from J, the gap between germline ends came to 12 bases.

This chain joins TRBV6-5 and TRBJ2-7, with D possibly matching TRBD2 (5 bases). Germline V CDR1 and CDR2: MNHEY, SVGAGI. This CDR3 has 15 amino acids. V lost 0 bases, J lost 2 bases, and 11 bases lay in between. DNA for the CDR3: TGTGCCAGCAGTTACTCGAGCGGAGCTACCTACGAGCAGTACTTC. This encodes CASSYSSGATYEQYF.

This chain joins TRBV27 and TRBJ1-6; no firm D call. V lost 7 bases and J lost 11, with 15 bases in between. Germline V gives CDR1 MNHEY, CDR2 SMNVEV (reference sequence). The CDR3 sequence is 13 residues long. Written as DNA, the CDR3 is TGTGCCAGCAAAAGCCCCCCGAGGGCACCCCTCCACTTT. Protein product: CASKSPPRAPLHF.

The CDR3 loop reads CASSVSGGQNIQYF. In nucleotides, the CDR3 is TGTGCCAGCAGCGTTAGTGGGGGCCAAAACATTCAGTACTTC. The genes are TRBV9 and TRBJ2-4; a possible D gene is TRBD1 (6 bases). Deletions cut 2 bases from V and 5 bases from J, with 11 bases between. This CDR3 comprises 14 residues. Germline CDR1 reads SGDLS; CDR2 reads YYNGEE. Complete variable domain (other parts from reference TRBV9 and TRBJ2-4): DSGVTQTPKHLITATGQRVTLRCSPRSGDLSVYWYQQSLDQGLQFLIQYYNGEERAKGNILERFSAQQFPDLHSELNLSSLELGDSALYFCASSVSGGQNIQYFGAGTRLSVL.

This clone was seen a handful of times. The chain joins TRBV7-3 to TRBJ2-1, with 8 bases lining up with TRBD2. The length of the CDR3 is 16 residues. The ends lost 5 bases at V and 4 bases at J; junction bases unmatched: 10. CDR1 and CDR2 (germline): SGHTA, FQGTGA. The CDR3 DNA is TGTGCCAGCAGCGATCAGAGCGGGGGAAATTACAATGAGCAGTTCTTC. Translating it yields CASSDQSGGNYNEQFF.

The chain uses TRBV28 and TRBJ2-2, with D unclear. The CDR3 has 12 amino acids. CDR1 and CDR2 from the germline V gene are MDHEN and SYDVKM. Deletions cut 2 bases from V and 4 bases from J, with 2 bases between. The DNA of the CDR3 is TGTGCCAGCAGTTTACGCACCGGGGAGCTGTTTTTT. Amino acids: CASSLRTGELFF.

This chain uses TRBV25-1 with TRBJ1-3; unclear D gene. The CDR3 has 12 residues. From germline, CDR1 is MGHDK and CDR2 SYGVNS. Trimming removed 5 bases at V and 1 base at J, with 3 bases between. CDR3 region: CASSPSGNTIYF. The CDR3 nucleotides are TGTGCCAGCAGTCCGTCTGGAAACACCATATATTTT.

The gene calls are TRBV6-1 and TRBJ1-5; TRBD1 is a possible D gene (6 bases). The germline V gene encodes CDR1 MNHNS and CDR2 SASEGT. Trimming pared 1 base from V and 10 bases from J, leaving 17 bases between. The CDR3 has 15 residues. CDR3 protein: CASSEGQAWGYPQHF. CDR3 in DNA: TGTGCCAGCAGTGAAGGACAGGCCTGGGGTTATCCCCAGCATTTT.

V and J are TRBV30 and TRBJ2-7; TRBD2 matches at 7 bases. The CDR3 is 14 amino acids. Per the germline V gene, CDR1 is GTSNPN and CDR2 is SVGIG (reference sequence). The ends lost 1 base at V and 3 bases at J; junction bases unmatched: 6. In DNA, the CDR3 is TGTGCCTGGAGTGCCCTAGCGGAAATCTACGAGCAGTACTTC. This gives the protein CAWSALAEIYEQYF.

This clone was detected once. This chain joins TRBV28 and TRBJ1-4; maybe TRBD1 (5 bases). V dropped 5 bases and J dropped 3 bases, with 16 bases sitting between them. CDR3 length equals 16 residues. The germline gives CDR1 MDHEN, CDR2 SYDVKM. CDR3 sequence (DNA): TGTGCCAGCAGTCCACCCGCAGGGTCGGCTAATGAAAAACTGTTTTTT. As protein: CASSPPAGSANEKLFF.

The chain joins TRBV18 to TRBJ2-7, with D possibly matching TRBD1 (6 bases). Trimming took 3 bases from V and 7 from J, leaving 19 bases between them. This CDR3 region has 15 residues. The V gene's germline CDR1 is KGHSH and CDR2 LQKENI. The CDR3 region is CASSPYRAGREEQYF. CDR3 sequence (DNA): TGTGCCAGCTCACCCTACAGGGCAGGTAGGGAAGAGCAGTACTTC.

This clone appeared once. This rearrangement joins TRBV15 to TRBJ2-2; 7 bases agree with TRBD2. The CDR3 covers 17 residues. Losses at the gene ends were 1 base for V and 4 bases for J; bases not matched to a gene: 9. CDR1 is LNHNV, CDR2 YYDKDF, per germline (reference sequence). The CDR3 region is CATSRVTASGPTGELFF. CDR3 coding DNA: TGTGCCACCAGCAGAGTTACGGCTAGCGGACCCACCGGGGAGCTGTTTTTT.

The V gene is TRBV4-2, the J gene TRBJ2-5, with a possible D match to TRBD1 (6 bases). The germline CDR1 and CDR2 sequences are LGHNA and YNFKEQ. This CDR3 comprises 15 residues. V lost 1 base to trimming and J lost 7 bases, with 16 bases between them. As DNA, the CDR3 is TGTGCCAGCAGCCAAGTAGGACAGTTGGTCTCGACCCAGTACTTC. Protein: CASSQVGQLVSTQYF.

The gene calls are TRBV6-4 and TRBJ2-3; TRBD2 matches 14 bases. This CDR3 has 16 residues. After removal of 5 bases from V and 4 bases from J, the junction contained 5 bases not matched to a gene. Germline values: CDR1 MRHNA, CDR2 SNTAGT. The CDR3 loop is CASSSGLAGGADTQYF. DNA of the CDR3: TGTGCCAGCAGTTCCGGACTAGCGGGGGGTGCAGATACGCAGTATTTT.

The chain combines TRBV30 with TRBJ1-1; D remains ambiguous. This CDR3 contains 13 residues. V was pared by 1 base and J by 4 bases, with 10 bases between. The V gene's germline CDR1 is GTSNPN and CDR2 SVGIG (reference sequence). CDR3 protein: CAWSGSSGTEAFF. For the CDR3, the DNA is TGTGCCTGGAGTGGAAGCTCAGGCACTGAAGCTTTCTTT.

This chain links TRBV11-3 with TRBJ1-2; maybe TRBD1 (5 bases). The V gene lost 3 bases and the J gene lost 2 bases, with 10 bases spanning the gap. Germline-derived CDR1 and CDR2 are SGHNT and YENEEA. The CDR3 totals 14 residues. CDR3 bases: TGTGCCAGCAGCTTCGGCAGGGCCAACTATGGCTACACCTTC. Amino acids: CASSFGRANYGYTF.

The rearrangement joins TRBV18 to TRBJ1-4; unclear D gene. V was clipped by 6 bases and J by 3 bases, with 8 bases between them. The CDR3 is 13 residues long. The germline V gene encodes CDR1 KGHSH and CDR2 LQKENI. The CDR3 nucleotides are TGTGCCAGCTCGAGGTTGGCTAATGAAAAACTGTTTTTT. Translated, it gives CASSRLANEKLFF.